Below, 30 T cell receptor beta chains from the same sample are listed, as sequenced in a study of blood T cell repertoires in COVID-19. TCRdb keeps only in-frame clones here, not all; method: immunoSEQ multiplex PCR. The table has under 200,000 clones, around four fifths seen once; the top ten hold roughly 8%. The sequenced sample consisted of PBMCs or T cells enriched from blood (not recorded which). The receptors were sampled from a woman aged 45-60 years who had recovered from COVID-19.

The chain joins TRBV3-1 (or the pseudogene TRBV3-2) to TRBJ1-2; no firm D call. From germline, CDR1 is LGHDT and CDR2 YNNKEL (reference sequence). Trimming pared 6 bases from V and 5 bases from J, leaving 19 bases between. The CDR3 length is 15 residues. This CDR3 is CASRPSPRRVYGYTF. DNA for the CDR3: TGTGCCAGCAGGCCATCACCCCGTCGAGTTTATGGCTACACCTTC.

The sample holds one count of this clone. This chain links TRBV13 with TRBJ2-1; 12 nucleotides match TRBD2. With 5 bases clipped from V and 12 bases from J, the junction kept 5 bases outside the gene matches. The germline CDR1 and CDR2 sequences are PRHDT and FYEKMQ (reference sequence). The CDR3 runs to 13 residues. CDR3 sequence (DNA): TGTGCCAGCAGCCCCTTGACTAGCGGGGGGCAGTTCTTC. Amino acids: CASSPLTSGGQFF.

This clone has more than one count but fewer than ten. The chain has TRBV25-1 and TRBJ1-1, with D hard to call. CDR3 length: 13 amino acids. Trimming took off 2 bases at V and 1 base at J, with 5 bases between the two ends. CDR1 is MGHDK and CDR2 is SYGVNS in the germline V gene. The CDR3 nucleotides read TGTGCCAGCAGTGAAGTTCAGAACACTGAAGCTTTCTTT. It encodes CASSEVQNTEAFF. The variable domain in full, with the rest retrieved from reference TRBV25-1 and TRBJ1-1, is EADIYQTPRYLVIGTGKKITLECSQTMGHDKMYWYQQDPGMELHLIHYSYGVNSTEKGDLSSESTVSRIRTEHFPLTLESARPSHTSQYLCASSEVQNTEAFFGQGTRLTVV.

The V gene is TRBV3-1 (or the pseudogene TRBV3-2), the J gene TRBJ2-7, with 13 bases fitting TRBD2. V gave up 2 bases and J gave up 7 bases; unmatched junction bases: 8. In germline, CDR1 is LGHDT, CDR2 YNNKEL (reference sequence). The CDR3 consists of 16 residues. CDR3 loop: CASSQLTSGGAREQYF. DNA of the CDR3: TGTGCCAGCAGCCAACTAACTAGCGGGGGGGCGAGAGAGCAGTACTTC.

This clone was found once. The chain has TRBV19 and TRBJ2-7, with D possibly TRBD1 on 5 matching bases. Trimming stripped 8 bases from V and 4 bases from J, with 21 bases between. The CDR3 loop spans 15 amino acids. The germline V gene has CDR1 LNHDA and CDR2 SQIVND (reference sequence). In DNA, the CDR3 is TGTGCCAGTTCCCCGGTCAGGGAAGACATTTACGAGCAGTACTTC. Translation: CASSPVREDIYEQYF.

V and J are TRBV6-5 and TRBJ2-7; the match to TRBD2 covers 10 bases. Trimming removed 5 bases from V and 7 bases from J; junction bases left unmatched: 8. The CDR3 loop spans 14 amino acids. Germline CDR1 MNHEY, CDR2 SVGAGI. The CDR3 loop reads CASSPLAGVSEQYF. As DNA, the CDR3 is TGTGCCAGCAGTCCCCTAGCGGGAGTGAGTGAGCAGTACTTC.

The chain combines TRBV6-2 or TRBV6-3 with TRBJ2-2, with 9 bases matching TRBD1. Germline V lookup: CDR1 MNHEY, CDR2 SVGEGT. V shed 6 bases, J shed 4 bases, and the junction held 12 bases outside the gene matches. The CDR3 is 17 amino acids. CDR3 protein: CASSPGTGGILTGELFF. As DNA, the CDR3 is TGTGCCAGCAGCCCTGGTACAGGGGGCATACTCACCGGGGAGCTGTTTTTT.

This rearrangement joins TRBV5-5 to TRBJ1-2; no clear D gene. CDR1 is SGHKS, CDR2 YYEKEE, per germline (reference sequence). Between the trimmed V and J ends, which lost 4 bases and 2 bases, there was a span of 12 bases. This CDR3 comprises 14 residues. The CDR3 DNA reads TGTGCCAGCAGCCCGGGATGGGGAAACTATGGCTACACCTTC. This sequence encodes CASSPGWGNYGYTF.

The V call is TRBV28, the J call TRBJ1-4; 7 positions agree with TRBD1. V was clipped by 6 bases and J by 0 bases; unmatched bases: 16. The CDR3 consists of 19 residues. CDR1 is MDHEN, CDR2 SYDVKM, per germline. Here the CDR3 reads CASRPPDRVLLATNEKLFF. CDR3 DNA: TGTGCCAGCAGACCGCCTGACAGGGTGCTACTTGCAACTAATGAAAAACTGTTTTTT.

The chain couples TRBV11-2 to TRBJ1-4; TRBD1 agrees at 7 bases. V dropped 5 bases and J dropped 7; count of bases not matched to a gene: 4. The CDR3 consists of 13 residues. CDR1 SGHAT and CDR2 FQNNGV come from the germline V gene. The CDR3 sequence is CASSDRQGEKLFF. The CDR3 nucleotides read TGTGCCAGCAGCGATAGACAGGGTGAAAAACTGTTTTTT.

The rearrangement joins TRBV6-2 or TRBV6-3 to TRBJ1-1; 8 bases match TRBD1. Germline V CDR1 and CDR2: MNHEY, SVGEGT. The CDR3 runs 17 residues. J gave up 5 bases and V 5 bases, and 16 bases lay outside the gene matches. CDR3 loop: CASSHYRTGPTGTEAFF. The CDR3 DNA reads as TGTGCCAGCAGTCATTACCGGACAGGGCCGACGGGTACTGAAGCTTTCTTT.

The chain recombines TRBV12-3 or TRBV12-4 with TRBJ1-1; D is ambiguous. The CDR3 is 13 residues long. Trimming shortened V by 6 bases and J by 0 bases, and 8 bases separated the two germline ends. CDR3 bases: TGTGCCAGCAGCCCCCAGGTGAACACTGAAGCTTTCTTT. Translation gives CASSPQVNTEAFF.

V gene TRBV18 combines with J gene TRBJ2-7; maybe TRBD2 (6 bases). V lost 4 bases to trimming and J lost 6 bases, with 16 bases between them. CDR1 KGHSH and CDR2 LQKENI come from the germline V gene. The CDR3 length is 14 residues. CDR3 sequence (DNA): TGTGCCAGCTCACTAGGCGGGGCCGGTAGCGAGCAGTACTTC. It is translated as CASSLGGAGSEQYF.

The chain has TRBV12-3 or TRBV12-4 and TRBJ1-5; D is uncertain. This CDR3 has 13 residues. The ends were cut back, 3 bases at V and 3 bases at J, with 6 bases in the middle. The CDR3 loop reads CASSLASNQPQHF. The DNA for the CDR3 is TGTGCCAGCAGTTTGGCCTCCAATCAGCCCCAGCATTTT.

V is TRBV28 and J is TRBJ1-5; tentatively, D is TRBD1 (5 bases). Trimming stripped 2 bases from V and 1 base from J, with 6 bases between. The CDR3 spans 14 residues. CDR1 MDHEN and CDR2 SYDVKM come from the germline V gene. The CDR3 loop is CASSLAGSNQPQHF. CDR3 DNA: TGTGCCAGCAGTTTAGCAGGGAGCAATCAGCCCCAGCATTTT.

This clone was observed once. The chain is built from TRBV5-6 and TRBJ2-1; TRBD2 matches at 9 bases. V lost 0 bases, J lost 4 bases, and 8 bases stayed unmatched. The CDR3 length is 17 residues. The V gene's germline CDR1 is SGHDT and CDR2 YYEEEE. The CDR3 protein is CASSLALVTSGYNEQFF. Here the CDR3 DNA reads TGTGCCAGCAGCTTGGCCTTAGTAACTAGCGGGTACAATGAGCAGTTCTTC. The full variable domain, completed using reference TRBV5-6 and TRBJ2-1, is DAGVTQSPTHLIKTRGQQVTLRCSPKSGHDTVSWYQQALGQGPQFIFQYYEEEERQRGNFPDRFSGHQFPNYSSELNVNALLLGDSALYLCASSLALVTSGYNEQFFGPGTRLTVL.

In regard to this clone: The sample contains more than one DNA sequence encoding this CDR3. The chain has TRBV28 and TRBJ1-3, with D perhaps TRBD1 (6 bases). V was cut by 4 bases and J by 9 bases, with 22 bases left in between. This CDR3 has 16 amino acids. Looked up from germline, CDR1 is MDHEN and CDR2 is SYDVKM. The CDR3 region is CASSSLPAGRGGTIYF. CDR3 sequence (DNA): TGTGCCAGCAGTTCCCTCCCGGCTGGGAGGGGGGGCACCATATATTTT. The variable domain in full, completed from reference TRBV28 and TRBJ1-3, reads DVKVTQSSRYLVKRTGEKVFLECVQDMDHENMFWYRQDPGLGLRLIYFSYDVKMKEKGDIPEGYSVSREKKERFSLILESASTNQTSMYLCASSSLPAGRGGTIYFGEGSWLTVV.

This chain uses TRBV28 with TRBJ1-1, with TRBD1 matching over 8 bases. The CDR3 spans 13 residues. V trimming: 6 bases; J trimming: 5 bases; junction bases outside the gene matches: 5. The germline V gene encodes CDR1 MDHEN and CDR2 SYDVKM. The CDR3 loop is CASSNRQGTEAFF. The CDR3 region has the DNA TGTGCCAGCAGCAACAGACAGGGGACTGAAGCTTTCTTT.

The chain couples TRBV5-1 to TRBJ2-7; D perhaps matches TRBD2 (6 bases). Trimming took 0 bases from V and 2 from J, leaving 9 bases between them. CDR1 SGHRS and CDR2 YFSETQ come from the germline V gene. The CDR3 is made up of 14 amino acids. The CDR3 spells CASSLAGGAYEQYF. In nucleotides, the CDR3 is TGCGCCAGCAGCTTGGCCGGAGGGGCCTACGAGCAGTACTTC.

V is TRBV7-8 and J is TRBJ2-5; 9 bases agree with TRBD1. The trim removed 5 bases at V and 2 bases at J, leaving 3 bases unmatched. Germline V lookup: CDR1 SGHVS, CDR2 FQNEAQ. CDR3 length equals 14 residues. This CDR3 is CASSRDRGQETQYF. The CDR3 nucleotides are TGTGCCAGCAGCCGAGACAGGGGGCAAGAGACCCAGTACTTC.

The chain uses TRBV6-5 and TRBJ1-5, with a possible D match to TRBD1 (6 bases). The V end lost 0 bases, the J end lost 6 bases, and 9 bases lay between the germline ends. There are 14 residues in the CDR3. CDR1 and CDR2 (germline): MNHEY, SVGAGI. CDR3 bases: TGTGCCAGCAGTTACTCGATCAGGGGTCAGCCCCAGCATTTT. Its translation: CASSYSIRGQPQHF.

CDR3: CASSQDPPSTHNEQFF. As DNA, the CDR3 is TGCGCCAGCAGCCAAGATCCCCCGTCTACCCACAATGAGCAGTTCTTC. The chain employs TRBV4-3 and TRBJ2-1; D is unresolved. V lost 0 bases to trimming and J lost 5 bases, with 14 bases between them. In germline, CDR1 is LGHNA, CDR2 YSLEER. This CDR3 spans 16 amino acids.

This clone was seen only a few times. The V and J genes are TRBV7-9 and TRBJ2-1; possible D gene TRBD1, 6 bases. Germline CDR1 and CDR2: SEHNR and FQNEAQ (reference sequence). V was pared by 5 bases and J by 7 bases, with 15 bases between. The CDR3 totals 14 residues. The CDR3 region has the DNA TGTGCCAGCAGCCGCCTCACAGGGACAAATGAGCAGTTCTTC. Translation: CASSRLTGTNEQFF.

The chain recombines TRBV10-1 with TRBJ2-7; 7 bases map to TRBD1. The germline V gene encodes CDR1 WNHNN and CDR2 SYGVQD (reference sequence). The CDR3 extends over 15 amino acids. V gave up 7 bases and J gave up 0 bases; unmatched junction bases: 9. The CDR3 spells CASKGQRKDSYEQYF. The DNA for the CDR3 is TGCGCCAGCAAGGGACAGAGGAAGGACTCCTACGAGCAGTACTTC.

The chain carries TRBV9 and TRBJ1-2; 8 bases map to TRBD1. The length of the CDR3 is 15 residues. The V and J ends lost 0 bases and 8 bases, in that order; junction bases with no gene match: 9. CDR1 and CDR2 (germline): SGDLS, YYNGEE. The DNA for the CDR3 is TGTGCCAGCAGCGTAGTAGGGGGACAGGCCGGAGGCTACACCTTC. Amino acids: CASSVVGGQAGGYTF.

CDR3 DNA: TGTGCCAGCAGCTTAGATGCGGGAGGACGGGTCAATGAGCAGTTCTTC. Translation gives CASSLDAGGRVNEQFF. V gene TRBV7-6 combines with J gene TRBJ2-1; 8 bases line up with TRBD2. The CDR3 covers 16 residues. In germline, CDR1 is SGHVS, CDR2 FNYEAQ. Unmatched junction bases numbered 8, after V lost 1 base and J lost 6 bases. Full variable domain (outside the CDR3, taken from reference TRBV7-6 and TRBJ2-1): GAGVSQSPRYKVTKRGQDVALRCDPISGHVSLYWYRQALGQGPEFLTYFNYEAQQDKSGLPNDRFSAERPEGSISTLTIQRTEQRDSAMYRCASSLDAGGRVNEQFFGPGTRLTVL.

This chain uses TRBV28 with TRBJ1-4; no reliable D call. This CDR3 region has 11 residues. Trimming cost V 4 bases and J 5 bases, with 2 bases left between them. CDR1 is MDHEN and CDR2 is SYDVKM in the germline V gene. The CDR3 region has the DNA TGTGCCAGCAGTTCAAATGAAAAACTGTTTTTT. This gives the protein CASSSNEKLFF. Variable domain in full (rest from reference TRBV28 and TRBJ1-4): DVKVTQSSRYLVKRTGEKVFLECVQDMDHENMFWYRQDPGLGLRLIYFSYDVKMKEKGDIPEGYSVSREKKERFSLILESASTNQTSMYLCASSSNEKLFFGSGTQLSVL.

This chain connects TRBV9 to TRBJ2-7; D is perhaps TRBD1 (5 bases). Germline lookup yields CDR1 SGDLS and CDR2 YYNGEE. CDR3 length: 15 residues. The ends were cut back, 0 bases at V and 1 base at J, with 11 bases in the middle. The DNA for the CDR3 is TGTGCCAGCAGCGTAGGAAGGGGTTCTTCCTACGAGCAGTACTTC. This codes for CASSVGRGSSYEQYF.

In this sample, this clone turned up a few times. The chain recombines TRBV7-3 with TRBJ2-1; tentative D call: TRBD2 (6 bases). Trimming pared 2 bases from V and 1 base from J, leaving 9 bases between. CDR3 size: 15 residues. Germline V gene lookup returns CDR1 SGHTA and CDR2 FQGTGA. The CDR3 DNA sequence: TGTGCCAGCAGCTTAGATGGAGGGTCCTACAATGAGCAGTTCTTC. Amino acids: CASSLDGGSYNEQFF.

The chain uses TRBV7-2 and TRBJ2-1; D ambiguous. CDR1 is SGHTA, CDR2 FQGNSA, per germline. The V end lost 4 bases, the J end lost 1 base, and 11 bases lay between the germline ends. The CDR3 consists of 15 residues. The CDR3 DNA sequence: TGTGCCAGCAGCTCCCCCGACTCTTCCTACAATGAGCAGTTCTTC. Its translation is CASSSPDSSYNEQFF.